This record looks at one TCR beta chain sequence and its context. Its antigen is as yet unknown. Method: immunoSEQ multiplex PCR; TCRdb's copy keeps in-frame clones and lacks some. The sample consists of tens of thousands of clones, over 75% of them appearing once. V lost 4 bases to trimming and J lost 6 bases; unmatched junction nucleotides: 9. CDR3 size: 14 residues. Per germline, CDR1 SGHRS and CDR2 YFSETQ. The entry originates in a study of OX40 agonist ivuxolimab in advanced cancers. Study-wide context: Cancers in dose escalation were hepatocellular, melanoma, renal cell and head and neck. Eligibility rules accepted prior anti-PD-1, anti-PD-L1 or anti-CTLA-4 therapy, and over 30% had some. Study-level points and caveats: Some nonresponders also had low normalized T-cell clonal expansion. Compared with CD4+, CD8+ T cells on average had more expanded clones.

The V call is TRBV5-1, the J call TRBJ1-2, with TRBD1 matching 7 bases. The receptor was derived from an adult with an advanced solid tumor such as melanoma, head and neck, liver or kidney cancer. The sequencing used CD4+ or CD8+ T cells sorted from blood, collected in a trial of the OX40 agonist ivuxolimab. The CDR3 sequence: CASSVWDSGNGYTF. Here the CDR3 DNA reads TGCGCCAGCAGCGTGTGGGACAGCGGGAATGGCTACACCTTC.